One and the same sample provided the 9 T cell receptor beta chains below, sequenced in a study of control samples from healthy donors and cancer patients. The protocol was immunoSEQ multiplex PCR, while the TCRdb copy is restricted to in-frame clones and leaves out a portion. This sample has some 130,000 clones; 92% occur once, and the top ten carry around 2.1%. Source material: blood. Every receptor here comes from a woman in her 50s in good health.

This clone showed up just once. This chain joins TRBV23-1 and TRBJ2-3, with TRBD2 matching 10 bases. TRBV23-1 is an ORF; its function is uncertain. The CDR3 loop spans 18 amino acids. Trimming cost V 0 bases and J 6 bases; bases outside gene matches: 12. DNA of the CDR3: TGCGCCAGCAGTCAATCGAGGGAGCGGGAGGGGGCAATGGATACGCAGTATTTT. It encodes CASSQSREREGAMDTQYF.

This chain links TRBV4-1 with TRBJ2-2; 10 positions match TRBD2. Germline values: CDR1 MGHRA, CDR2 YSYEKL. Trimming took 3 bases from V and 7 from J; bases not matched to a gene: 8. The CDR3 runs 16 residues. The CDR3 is CASSHISGGAHGELFF. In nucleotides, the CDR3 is TGCGCCAGCAGCCACATAAGCGGGGGGGCCCACGGGGAGCTGTTTTTT.

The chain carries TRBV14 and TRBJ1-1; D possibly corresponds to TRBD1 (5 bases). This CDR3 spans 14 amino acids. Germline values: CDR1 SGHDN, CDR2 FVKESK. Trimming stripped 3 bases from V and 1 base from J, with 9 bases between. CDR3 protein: CASSHRVSNTEAFF. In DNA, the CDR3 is TGTGCCAGCAGCCACAGGGTCTCGAACACTGAAGCTTTCTTT.

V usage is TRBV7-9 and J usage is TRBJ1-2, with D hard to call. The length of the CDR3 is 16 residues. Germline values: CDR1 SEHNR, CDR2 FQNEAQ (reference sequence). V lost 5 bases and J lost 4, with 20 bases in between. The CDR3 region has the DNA TGTGCCAGCAGCCCAGATCGGGTTAATTTGGCCTATGGCTACACCTTC. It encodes CASSPDRVNLAYGYTF.

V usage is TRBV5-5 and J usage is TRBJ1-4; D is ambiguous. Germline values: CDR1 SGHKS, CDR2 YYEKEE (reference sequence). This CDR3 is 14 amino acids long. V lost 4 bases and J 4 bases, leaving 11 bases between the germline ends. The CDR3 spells CASSLGRINEKLFF. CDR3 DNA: TGTGCCAGCAGCCTCGGACGGATTAATGAAAAACTGTTTTTT. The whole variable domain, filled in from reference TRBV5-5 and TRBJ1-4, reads DAGVTQSPTHLIKTRGQQVTLRCSPISGHKSVSWYQQVLGQGPQFIFQYYEKEERGRGNFPDRFSARQFPNYSSELNVNALLLGDSALYLCASSLGRINEKLFFGSGTQLSVL.

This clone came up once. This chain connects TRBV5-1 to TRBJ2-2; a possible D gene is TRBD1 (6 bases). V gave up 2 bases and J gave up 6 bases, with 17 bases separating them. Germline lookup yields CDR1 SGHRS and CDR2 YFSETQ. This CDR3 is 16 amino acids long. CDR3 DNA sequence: TGCGCCAGCAGCTTAACAGGGCGTCTTATGGCCGGGGAGCTGTTTTTT. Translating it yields CASSLTGRLMAGELFF.

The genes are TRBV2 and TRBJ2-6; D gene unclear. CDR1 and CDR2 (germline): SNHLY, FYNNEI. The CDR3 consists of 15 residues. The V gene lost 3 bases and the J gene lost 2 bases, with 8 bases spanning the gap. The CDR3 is CASSDTHTGANVLTF. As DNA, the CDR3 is TGTGCCAGCAGTGATACCCACACTGGGGCCAACGTCCTGACTTTC. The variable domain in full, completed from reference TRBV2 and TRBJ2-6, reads EPEVTQTPSHQVTQMGQEVILRCVPISNHLYFYWYRQILGQKVEFLVSFYNNEISEKSEIFDDQFSVERPDGSNFTLKIRSTKLEDSAMYFCASSDTHTGANVLTFGAGSRLTVL.

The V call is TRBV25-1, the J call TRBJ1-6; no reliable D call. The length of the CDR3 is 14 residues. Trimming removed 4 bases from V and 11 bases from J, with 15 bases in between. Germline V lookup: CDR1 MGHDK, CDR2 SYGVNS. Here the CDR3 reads CASSGMGISAPLHF. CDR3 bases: TGTGCCAGCAGTGGGATGGGGATCTCAGCACCCCTCCACTTT.

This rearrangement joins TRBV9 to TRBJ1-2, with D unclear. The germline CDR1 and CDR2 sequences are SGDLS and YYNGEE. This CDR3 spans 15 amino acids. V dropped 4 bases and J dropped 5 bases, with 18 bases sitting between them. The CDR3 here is CASSPPSGPGYGYTF. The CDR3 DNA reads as TGTGCCAGCAGCCCACCAAGTGGGCCGGGGTATGGCTACACCTTC.